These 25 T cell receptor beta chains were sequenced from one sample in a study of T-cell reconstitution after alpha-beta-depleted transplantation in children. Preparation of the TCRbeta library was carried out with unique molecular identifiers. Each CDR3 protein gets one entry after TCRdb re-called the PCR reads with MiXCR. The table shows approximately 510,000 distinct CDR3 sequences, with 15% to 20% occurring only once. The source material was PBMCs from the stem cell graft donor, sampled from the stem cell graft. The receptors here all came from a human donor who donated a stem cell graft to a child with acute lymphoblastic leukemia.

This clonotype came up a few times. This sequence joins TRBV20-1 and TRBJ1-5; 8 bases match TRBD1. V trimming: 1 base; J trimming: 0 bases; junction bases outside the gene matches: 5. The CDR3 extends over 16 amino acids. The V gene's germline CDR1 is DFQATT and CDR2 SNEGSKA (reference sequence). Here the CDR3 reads CSARVPRGLSNQPQHF. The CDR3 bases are TGCAGTGCTAGAGTACCCAGGGGGCTTAGCAATCAGCCCCAGCATTTT.

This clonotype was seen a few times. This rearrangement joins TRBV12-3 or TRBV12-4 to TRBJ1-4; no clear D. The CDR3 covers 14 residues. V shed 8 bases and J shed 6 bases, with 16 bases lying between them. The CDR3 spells CASRPGLRDEKLFF. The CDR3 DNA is TGTGCCAGCCGACCGGGCCTGAGGGATGAAAAACTGTTTTTT.

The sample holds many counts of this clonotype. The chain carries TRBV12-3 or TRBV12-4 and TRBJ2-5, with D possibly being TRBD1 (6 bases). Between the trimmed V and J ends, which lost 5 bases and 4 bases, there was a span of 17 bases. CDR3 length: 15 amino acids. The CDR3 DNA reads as TGTGCCAGCAGTAAAAATTACAGGGTTACAGAGACCCAGTACTTC. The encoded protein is CASSKNYRVTETQYF.

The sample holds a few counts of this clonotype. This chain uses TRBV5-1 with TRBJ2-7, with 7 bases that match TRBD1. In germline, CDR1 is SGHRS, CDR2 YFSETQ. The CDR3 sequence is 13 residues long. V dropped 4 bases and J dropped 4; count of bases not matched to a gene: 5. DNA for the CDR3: TGCGCCAGCAGCGGGGACAGCGCGTACGAGCAGTACTTC. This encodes CASSGDSAYEQYF.

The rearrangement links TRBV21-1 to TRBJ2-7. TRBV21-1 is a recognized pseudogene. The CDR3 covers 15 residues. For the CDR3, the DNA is TGTGCCAGCAGCAAAGGTTGGACCTGGGACTACGAGCAGTACTTC. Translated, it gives CASSKGWTWDYEQYF.

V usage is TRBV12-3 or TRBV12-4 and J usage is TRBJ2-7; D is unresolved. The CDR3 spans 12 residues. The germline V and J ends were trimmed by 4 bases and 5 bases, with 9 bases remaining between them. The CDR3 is CASSWAGDEQYF. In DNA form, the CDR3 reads TGTGCCAGCAGTTGGGCTGGCGACGAGCAGTACTTC.

The CDR3 sequence: CASNTGGPEAFF. CDR3 nucleotides: TGTGCCAGTAATACTGGCGGGCCTGAAGCTTTCTTT. The genes are TRBV19 and TRBJ1-1; D unclear. The CDR3 spans 12 residues. Deletions cut 7 bases from V and 6 bases from J, with 12 bases between. The germline V gene encodes CDR1 LNHDA and CDR2 SQIVND (reference sequence).

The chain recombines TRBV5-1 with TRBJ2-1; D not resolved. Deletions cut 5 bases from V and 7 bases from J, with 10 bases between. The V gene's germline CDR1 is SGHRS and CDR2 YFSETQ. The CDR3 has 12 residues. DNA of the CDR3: TGCGCCAGCAGGTCTCTACGTAATGAGCAGTTCTTC. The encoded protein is CASRSLRNEQFF. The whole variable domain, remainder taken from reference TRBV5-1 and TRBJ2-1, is KAGVTQTPRYLIKTRGQQVTLSCSPISGHRSVSWYQQTPGQGLQFLFEYFSETQRNKGNFPGRFSGRQFSNSRSEMNVSTLELGDSALYLCASRSLRNEQFFGPGTRLTVL.

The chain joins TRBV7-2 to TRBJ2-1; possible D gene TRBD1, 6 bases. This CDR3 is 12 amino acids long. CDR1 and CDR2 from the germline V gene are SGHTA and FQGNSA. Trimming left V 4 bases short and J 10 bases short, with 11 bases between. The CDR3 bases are TGTGCCAGCAGCTGGCACGGGACAGAGCAGTTCTTC. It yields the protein CASSWHGTEQFF.

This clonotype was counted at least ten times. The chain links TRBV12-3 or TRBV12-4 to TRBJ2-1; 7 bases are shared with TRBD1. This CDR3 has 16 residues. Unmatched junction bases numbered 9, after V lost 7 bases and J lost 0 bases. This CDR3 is CASTFGTDSSYNEQFF. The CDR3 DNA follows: TGTGCCAGCACCTTTGGGACAGACAGCTCCTACAATGAGCAGTTCTTC.

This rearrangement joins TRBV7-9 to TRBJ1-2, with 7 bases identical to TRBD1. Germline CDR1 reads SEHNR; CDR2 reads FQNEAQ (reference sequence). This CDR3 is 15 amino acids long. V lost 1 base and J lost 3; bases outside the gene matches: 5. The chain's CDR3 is CASSLGQGEDYGYTF. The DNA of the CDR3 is TGTGCCAGCAGCTTAGGACAGGGCGAAGACTATGGCTACACCTTC.

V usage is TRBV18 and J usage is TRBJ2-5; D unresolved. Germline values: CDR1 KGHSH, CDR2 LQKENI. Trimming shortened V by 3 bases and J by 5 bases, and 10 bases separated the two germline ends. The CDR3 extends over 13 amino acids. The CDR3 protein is CASSPLRRETQYF. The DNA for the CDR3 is TGTGCCAGCTCACCTCTAAGGCGGGAGACCCAGTACTTC.

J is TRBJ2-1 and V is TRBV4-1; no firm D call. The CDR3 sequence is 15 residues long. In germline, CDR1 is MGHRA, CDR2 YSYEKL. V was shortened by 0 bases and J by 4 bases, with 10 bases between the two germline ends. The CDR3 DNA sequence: TGCGCCAGCAGCCAAGACCGCCTGGGGTACAATGAGCAGTTCTTC. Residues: CASSQDRLGYNEQFF.

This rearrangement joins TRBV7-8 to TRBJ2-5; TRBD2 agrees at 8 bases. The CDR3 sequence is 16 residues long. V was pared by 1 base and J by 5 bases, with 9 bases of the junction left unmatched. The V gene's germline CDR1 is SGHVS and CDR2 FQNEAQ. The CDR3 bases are TGTGCCAGCAGCTTAGAAAGCGGGAGAAGGCAGGAGACCCAGTACTTC. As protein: CASSLESGRRQETQYF. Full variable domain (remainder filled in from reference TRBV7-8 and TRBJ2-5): GAGVSQSPRYKVAKRGQDVALRCDPISGHVSLFWYQQALGQGPEFLTYFQNEAQLDKSGLPSDRFFAERPEGSVSTLKIQRTQQEDSAVYLCASSLESGRRQETQYFGPGTRLLVL.

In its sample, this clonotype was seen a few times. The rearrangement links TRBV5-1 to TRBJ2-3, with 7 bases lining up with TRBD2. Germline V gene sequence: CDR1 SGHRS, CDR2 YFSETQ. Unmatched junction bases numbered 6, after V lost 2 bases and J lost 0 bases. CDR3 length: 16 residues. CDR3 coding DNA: TGCGCCAGCAGCTTACCTAGCGGAAGAAGCACAGATACGCAGTATTTT. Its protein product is CASSLPSGRSTDTQYF.

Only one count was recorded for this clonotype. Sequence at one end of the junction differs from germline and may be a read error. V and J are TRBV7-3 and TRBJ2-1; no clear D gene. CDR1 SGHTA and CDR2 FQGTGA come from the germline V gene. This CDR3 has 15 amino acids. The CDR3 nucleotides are TGTGCCAGCAGCCCAGATCTTCGACGGACCAATGAGCAGTTCTTT. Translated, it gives CASSPDLRRTNEQFF.

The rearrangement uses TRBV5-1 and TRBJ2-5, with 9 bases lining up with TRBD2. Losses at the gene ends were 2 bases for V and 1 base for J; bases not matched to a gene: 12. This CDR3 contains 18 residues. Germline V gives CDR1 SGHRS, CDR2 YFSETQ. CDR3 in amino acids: CASSFTGRLAVIQETQYF. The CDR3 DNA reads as TGCGCCAGCAGCTTTACAGGACGACTAGCGGTGATCCAAGAGACCCAGTACTTC.

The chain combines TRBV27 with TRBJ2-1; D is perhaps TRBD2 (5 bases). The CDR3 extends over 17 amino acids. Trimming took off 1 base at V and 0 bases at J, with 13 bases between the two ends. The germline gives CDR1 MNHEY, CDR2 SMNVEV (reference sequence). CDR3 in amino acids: CASSLWAGFSSYNEQFF. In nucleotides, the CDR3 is TGTGCCAGCAGTTTATGGGCGGGCTTTAGCTCCTACAATGAGCAGTTCTTC.

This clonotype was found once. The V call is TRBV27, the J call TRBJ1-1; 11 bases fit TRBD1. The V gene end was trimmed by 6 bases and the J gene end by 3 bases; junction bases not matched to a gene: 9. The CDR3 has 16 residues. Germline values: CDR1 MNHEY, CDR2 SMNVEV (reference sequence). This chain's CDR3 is CASSPLPGQGDTEAFF. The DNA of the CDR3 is TGTGCCAGCAGCCCTTTACCGGGACAGGGGGACACTGAAGCTTTCTTT.

CDR3 region: CASSAQQANTGELFF. In DNA form, the CDR3 reads TGCGCCAGCAGCGCCCAACAGGCGAACACCGGGGAGCTGTTTTTT. The chain uses TRBV5-1 and TRBJ2-2; possible D gene TRBD1, 5 bases. The V gene lost 4 bases and the J gene lost 0 bases, with 10 bases spanning the gap. The CDR3 totals 15 residues. Germline CDR1 and CDR2: SGHRS and YFSETQ.

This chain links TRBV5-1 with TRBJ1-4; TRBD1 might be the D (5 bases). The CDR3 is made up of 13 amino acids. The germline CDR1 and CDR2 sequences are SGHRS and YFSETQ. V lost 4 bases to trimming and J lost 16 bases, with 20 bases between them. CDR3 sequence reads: CASSLAPGGSSFF. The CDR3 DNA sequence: TGCGCCAGCAGCCTGGCCCCCGGGGGGTCCTCGTTTTTT.

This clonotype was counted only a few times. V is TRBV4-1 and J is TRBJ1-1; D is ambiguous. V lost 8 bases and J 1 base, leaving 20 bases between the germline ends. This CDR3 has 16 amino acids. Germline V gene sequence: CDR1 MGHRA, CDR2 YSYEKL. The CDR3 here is CASRQSLRTENTEAFF. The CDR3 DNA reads TGCGCCAGCCGACAATCCTTAAGGACCGAGAACACTGAAGCTTTCTTT.

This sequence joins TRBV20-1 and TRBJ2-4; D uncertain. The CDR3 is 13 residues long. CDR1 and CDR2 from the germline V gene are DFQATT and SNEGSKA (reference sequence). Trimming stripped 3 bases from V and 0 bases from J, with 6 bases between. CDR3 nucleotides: TGCAGTGCTAGGGCGATAGCCAAAAACATTCAGTACTTC. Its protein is CSARAIAKNIQYF.

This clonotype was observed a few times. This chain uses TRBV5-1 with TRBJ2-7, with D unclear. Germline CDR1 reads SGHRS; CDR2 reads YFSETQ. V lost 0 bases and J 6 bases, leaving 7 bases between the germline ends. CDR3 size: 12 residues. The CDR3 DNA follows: TGCGCCAGCAGCTTGGCAGACGGCGAGCAGTACTTC. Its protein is CASSLADGEQYF.

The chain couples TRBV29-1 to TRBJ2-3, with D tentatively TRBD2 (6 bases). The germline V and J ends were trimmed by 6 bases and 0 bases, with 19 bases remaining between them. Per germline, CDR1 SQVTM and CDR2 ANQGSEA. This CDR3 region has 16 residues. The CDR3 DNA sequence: TGCAGCGTAAAAAAGCGGGCAGGCGCTAGCACAGATACGCAGTATTTT. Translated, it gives CSVKKRAGASTDTQYF.